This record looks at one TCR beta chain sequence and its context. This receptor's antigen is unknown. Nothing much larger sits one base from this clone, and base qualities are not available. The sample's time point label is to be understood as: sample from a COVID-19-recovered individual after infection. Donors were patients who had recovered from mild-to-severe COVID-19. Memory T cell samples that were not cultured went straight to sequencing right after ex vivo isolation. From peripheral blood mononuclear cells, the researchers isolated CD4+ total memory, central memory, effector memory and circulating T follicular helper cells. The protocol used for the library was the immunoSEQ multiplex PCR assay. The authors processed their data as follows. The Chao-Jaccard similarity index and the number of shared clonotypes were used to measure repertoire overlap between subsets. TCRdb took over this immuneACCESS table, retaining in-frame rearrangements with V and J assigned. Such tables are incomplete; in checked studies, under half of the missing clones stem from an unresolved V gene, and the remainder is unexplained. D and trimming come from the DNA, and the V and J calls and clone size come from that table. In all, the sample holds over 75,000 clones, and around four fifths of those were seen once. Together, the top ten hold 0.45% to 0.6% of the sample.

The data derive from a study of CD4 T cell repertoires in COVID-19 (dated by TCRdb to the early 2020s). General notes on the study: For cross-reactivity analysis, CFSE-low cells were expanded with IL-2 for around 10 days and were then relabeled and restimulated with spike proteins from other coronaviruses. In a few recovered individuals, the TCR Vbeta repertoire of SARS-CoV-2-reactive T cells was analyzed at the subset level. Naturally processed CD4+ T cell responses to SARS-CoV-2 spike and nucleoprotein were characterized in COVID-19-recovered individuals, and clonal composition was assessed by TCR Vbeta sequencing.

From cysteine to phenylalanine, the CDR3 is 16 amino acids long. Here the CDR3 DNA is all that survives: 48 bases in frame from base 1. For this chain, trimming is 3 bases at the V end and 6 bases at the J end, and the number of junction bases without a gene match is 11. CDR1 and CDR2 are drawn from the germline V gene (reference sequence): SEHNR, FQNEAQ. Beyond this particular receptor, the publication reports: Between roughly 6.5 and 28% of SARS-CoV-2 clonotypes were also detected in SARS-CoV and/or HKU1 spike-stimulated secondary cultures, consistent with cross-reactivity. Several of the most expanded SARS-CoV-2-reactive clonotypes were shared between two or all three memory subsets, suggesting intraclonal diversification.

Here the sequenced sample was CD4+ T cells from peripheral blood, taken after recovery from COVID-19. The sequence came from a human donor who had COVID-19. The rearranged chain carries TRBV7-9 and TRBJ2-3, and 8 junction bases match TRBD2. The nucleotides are TGTGCCAGCAGCTTCCAGCGGGGGCCACGCGGGGATACGCAGTATTTT. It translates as CASSFQRGPRGDTQYF.